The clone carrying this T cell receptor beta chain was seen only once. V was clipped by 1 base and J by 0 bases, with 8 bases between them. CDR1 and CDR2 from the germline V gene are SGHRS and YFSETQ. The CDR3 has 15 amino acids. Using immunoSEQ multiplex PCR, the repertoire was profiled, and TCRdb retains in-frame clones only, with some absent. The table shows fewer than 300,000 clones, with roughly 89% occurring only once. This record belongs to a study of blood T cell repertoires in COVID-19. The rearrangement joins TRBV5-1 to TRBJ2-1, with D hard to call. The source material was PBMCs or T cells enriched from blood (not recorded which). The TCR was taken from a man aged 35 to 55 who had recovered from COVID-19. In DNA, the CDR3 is TGCGCCAGCAGCTTGTCATCCAGCTCCTACAATGAGCAGTTCTTC. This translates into CASSLSSSSYNEQFF. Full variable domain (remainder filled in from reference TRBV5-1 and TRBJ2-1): KAGVTQTPRYLIKTRGQQVTLSCSPISGHRSVSWYQQTPGQGLQFLFEYFSETQRNKGNFPGRFSGRQFSNSRSEMNVSTLELGDSALYLCASSLSSSSYNEQFFGPGTRLTVL.